The following is a TCR beta chain sequence with its context. Its target antigen remains unknown. No per-base quality is available; no much larger clone lies one base away. Patients with a history of autoimmune disease or receiving systemic immunosuppression were excluded from the trial. In every dose cohort, peripheral blood was drawn for TCR sequencing at baseline, cycle 4 day 1, and cycle 7 day 1. Samples came from an open-label, multicenter, first-in-human phase I dose-escalation trial of ivuxolimab. Adults with locally advanced or metastatic head and neck squamous cell, hepatocellular, melanoma or renal cell carcinoma were enrolled in the trial. Before TCR sequencing, CD4+ T cells and CD8+ T cells were sorted from peripheral blood as separate populations. Genomic DNA was extracted from sorted cells for sequencing of the TCRbeta CDR3 region. The immunoSEQ Assay was used for sequencing of TCRbeta CDR3 regions. As stored in TCRdb, this immuneACCESS dataset retains in-frame rearrangements with V and J assigned. A fraction of the clones does not appear; measured against another copy, unresolved V genes explain less than half of the discrepancy, and the remainder lacks a known reason. This sample comprises around 66,000 clones, 85% of them detected only once. 4% of the sample rests with the top ten.

This sample stems from a study of OX40 agonist ivuxolimab in advanced cancers. Turning to the overall study: Ivuxolimab, which targeted the costimulatory receptor OX40 (CD134), was an agonistic, fully human IgG2 monoclonal antibody. Of the approximately 54 patients in dose escalation, around 20 had hepatocellular carcinoma, some 15 had melanoma, 9 had renal cell carcinoma and 9 had head and neck cancer. The paper describes the monotherapy dose-escalation part (N ≈ 49 patients) of the phase I trial of ivuxolimab. Prior anti-PD-1, anti-PD-L1 or anti-CTLA-4 therapy was permitted, and 40% of dose-escalation patients had received checkpoint inhibitors. Three dose-escalation patients achieved partial responses, one with hepatocellular carcinoma and two with cutaneous melanoma. The purpose of peripheral TCRbeta sequencing was to test whether ivuxolimab changed TCR sequence diversity and led to clonal T-cell expansion. Intravenous ivuxolimab was administered to patients every 2 weeks at six dose levels: 0.01, 0.1, 0.3, 1.5, 3 and 10 mg/kg. In the dose-escalation cohort, 70% to 85% of patients were male, and the mean age was roughly 60 years with a range of roughly 20 to 85.

V is pared back by 2 bases and J by 6 bases, with 18 bases lying between the germline termini. The germline V gene sets CDR1 to SGHRS and CDR2 to YFSETQ. The CDR3 starts with the cysteine, ends with the phenylalanine, and has 15 residues. The read is trimmed to its CDR3 DNA, 45 bases read in frame from base 1. The paper's findings and limits, for the study overall: Low levels of normalized T-cell clonal expansion were also seen in some patients who did not respond. At doses of 0.1 to 3.0 mg/kg, clonal expansion of both CD4+ and CD8+ T cells in blood was seen between baseline and week 6. Antigen specificity was not determined for the clonally expanded peripheral T cells. After ivuxolimab, CD8+ T cells had more expanded clones than CD4+ T cells on average. In the 0.1-3.0 mg/kg groups, partial responders had among the lowest normalized peripheral clonal expansion, particularly in CD8+ T cells.

Rearrangement joined TRBV5-1 to TRBJ2-7, and possibly TRBD1, on 6 matching bases. The sample consisted of CD4+ or CD8+ T cells sorted from blood, taken in a trial of the OX40 agonist ivuxolimab. The sequence was obtained from an adult with an advanced solid tumor such as melanoma, head and neck, liver or kidney cancer. Read as DNA, the sequence is TGCGCCAGCAGCTTACAGGGACCCCCGAACGGCGAGCAGTACTTC. This codes for CASSLQGPPNGEQYF.